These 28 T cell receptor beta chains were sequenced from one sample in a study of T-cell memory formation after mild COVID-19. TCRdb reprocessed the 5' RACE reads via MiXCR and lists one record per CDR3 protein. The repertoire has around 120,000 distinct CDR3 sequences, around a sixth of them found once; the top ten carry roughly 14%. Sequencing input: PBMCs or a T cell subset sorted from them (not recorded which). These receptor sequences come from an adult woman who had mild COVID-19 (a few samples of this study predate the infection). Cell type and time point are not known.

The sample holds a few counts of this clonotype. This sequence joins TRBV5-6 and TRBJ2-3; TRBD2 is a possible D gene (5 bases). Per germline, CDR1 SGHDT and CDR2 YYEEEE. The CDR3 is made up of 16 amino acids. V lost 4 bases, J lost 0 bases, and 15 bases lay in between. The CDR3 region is CASSPAWRVSTDTQYF. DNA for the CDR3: TGTGCCAGCAGCCCGGCGTGGCGGGTGAGCACAGATACGCAGTATTTT.

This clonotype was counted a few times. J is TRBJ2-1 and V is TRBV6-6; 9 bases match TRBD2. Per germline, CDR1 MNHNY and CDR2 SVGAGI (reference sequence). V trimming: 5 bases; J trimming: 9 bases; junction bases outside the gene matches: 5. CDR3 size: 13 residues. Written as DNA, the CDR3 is TGTGCCAGCAGTGACGCGGGGGGGAGTGAGCAGTTCTTC. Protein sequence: CASSDAGGSEQFF.

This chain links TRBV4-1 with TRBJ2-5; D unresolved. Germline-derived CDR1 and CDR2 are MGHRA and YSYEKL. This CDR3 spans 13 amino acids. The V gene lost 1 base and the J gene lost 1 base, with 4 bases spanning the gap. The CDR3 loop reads CASSQAFQETQYF. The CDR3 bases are TGCGCCAGCAGCCAAGCGTTCCAAGAGACCCAGTACTTC.

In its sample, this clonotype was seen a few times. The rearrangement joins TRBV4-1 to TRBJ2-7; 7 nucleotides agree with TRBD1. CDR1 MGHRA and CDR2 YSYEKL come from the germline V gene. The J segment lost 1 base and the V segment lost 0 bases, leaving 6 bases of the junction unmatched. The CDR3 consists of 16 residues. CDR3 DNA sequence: TGCGCCAGCAGCCAAGATCAAGGGACAGCGTCCTACGAGCAGTACTTC. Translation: CASSQDQGTASYEQYF.

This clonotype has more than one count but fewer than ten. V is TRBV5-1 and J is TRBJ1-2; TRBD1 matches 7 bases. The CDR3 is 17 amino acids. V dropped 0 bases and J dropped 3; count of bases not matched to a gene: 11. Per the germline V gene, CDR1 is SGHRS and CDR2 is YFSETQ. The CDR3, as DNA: TGCGCCAGCAGCTTGGCCTTAGGCAGGGGGGTCGACTATGGCTACACCTTC. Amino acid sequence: CASSLALGRGVDYGYTF.

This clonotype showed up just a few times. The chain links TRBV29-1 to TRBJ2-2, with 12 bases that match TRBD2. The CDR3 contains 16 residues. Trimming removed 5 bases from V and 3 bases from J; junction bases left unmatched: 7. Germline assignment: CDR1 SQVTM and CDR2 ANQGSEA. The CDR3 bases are TGCAGCGTTTCTAGCGGGGGGGCCAGGGACACCGGGGAGCTGTTTTTT. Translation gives CSVSSGGARDTGELFF.

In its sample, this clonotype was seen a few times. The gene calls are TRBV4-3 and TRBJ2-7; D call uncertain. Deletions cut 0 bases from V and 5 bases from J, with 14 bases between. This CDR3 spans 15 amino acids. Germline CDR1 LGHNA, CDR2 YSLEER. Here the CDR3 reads CASSQETRQTDEQYF. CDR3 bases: TGCGCCAGCAGCCAAGAAACAAGGCAGACGGACGAGCAGTACTTC.

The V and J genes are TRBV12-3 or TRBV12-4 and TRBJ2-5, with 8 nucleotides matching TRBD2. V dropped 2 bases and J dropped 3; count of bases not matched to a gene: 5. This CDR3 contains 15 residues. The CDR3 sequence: CASSLPVSGEETQYF. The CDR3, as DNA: TGTGCCAGCAGTTTACCTGTTAGCGGGGAAGAGACCCAGTACTTC.

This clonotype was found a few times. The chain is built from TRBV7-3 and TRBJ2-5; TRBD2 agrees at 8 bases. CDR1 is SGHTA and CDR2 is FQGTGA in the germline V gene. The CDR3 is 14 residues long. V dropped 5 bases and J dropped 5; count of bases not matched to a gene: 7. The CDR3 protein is CASSPGGPLETQYF. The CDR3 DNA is TGTGCCAGCAGCCCGGGGGGGCCCTTGGAGACCCAGTACTTC.

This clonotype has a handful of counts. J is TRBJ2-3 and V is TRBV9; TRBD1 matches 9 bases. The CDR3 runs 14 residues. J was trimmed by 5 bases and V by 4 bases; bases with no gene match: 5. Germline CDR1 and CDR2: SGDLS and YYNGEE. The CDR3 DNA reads TGTGCCAGCAGCTCGGACAGGGGAGGAGATACGCAGTATTTT. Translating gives CASSSDRGGDTQYF.

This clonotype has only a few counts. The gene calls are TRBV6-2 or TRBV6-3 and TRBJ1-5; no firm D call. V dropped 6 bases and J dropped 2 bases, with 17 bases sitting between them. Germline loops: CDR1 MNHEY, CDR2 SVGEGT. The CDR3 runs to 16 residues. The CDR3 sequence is CASSDRTRAGNQPQHF. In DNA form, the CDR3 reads TGTGCCAGCAGCGACCGAACGCGGGCAGGCAATCAGCCCCAGCATTTT.

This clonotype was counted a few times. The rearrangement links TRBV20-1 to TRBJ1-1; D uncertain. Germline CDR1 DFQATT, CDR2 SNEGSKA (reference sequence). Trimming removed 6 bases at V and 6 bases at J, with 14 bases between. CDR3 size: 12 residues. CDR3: CSAVDGSPEAFF. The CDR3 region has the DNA TGCAGTGCCGTAGATGGCAGTCCTGAAGCTTTCTTT.

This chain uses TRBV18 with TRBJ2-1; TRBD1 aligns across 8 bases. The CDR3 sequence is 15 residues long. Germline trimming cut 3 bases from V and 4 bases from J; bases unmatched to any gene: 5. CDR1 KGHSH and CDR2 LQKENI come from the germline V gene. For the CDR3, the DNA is TGTGCCAGCTCACCCGGGACAGGCCCTTACAATGAGCAGTTCTTC. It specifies CASSPGTGPYNEQFF. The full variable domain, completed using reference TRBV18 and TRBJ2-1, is NAGVMQNPRHLVRRRGQEARLRCSPMKGHSHVYWYRQLPEEGLKFMVYLQKENIIDESGMPKERFSAEFPKEGPSILRIQQVVRGDSAAYFCASSPGTGPYNEQFFGPGTRLTVL.

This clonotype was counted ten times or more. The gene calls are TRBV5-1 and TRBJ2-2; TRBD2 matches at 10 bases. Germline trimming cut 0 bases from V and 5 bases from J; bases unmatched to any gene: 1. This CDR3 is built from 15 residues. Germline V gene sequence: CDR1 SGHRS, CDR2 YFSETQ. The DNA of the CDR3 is TGCGCCAGCAGCTTGGAACTAGCGGGAACCGGGGAGCTGTTTTTT. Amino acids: CASSLELAGTGELFF.

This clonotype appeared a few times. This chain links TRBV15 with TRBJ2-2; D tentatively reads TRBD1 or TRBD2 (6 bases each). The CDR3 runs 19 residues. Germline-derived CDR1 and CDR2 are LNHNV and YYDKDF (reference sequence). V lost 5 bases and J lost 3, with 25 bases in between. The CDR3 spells CATSGPEGRTGKDTGELFF. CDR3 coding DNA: TGTGCCACCAGCGGACCGGAGGGGCGAACAGGGAAGGACACCGGGGAGCTGTTTTTT.

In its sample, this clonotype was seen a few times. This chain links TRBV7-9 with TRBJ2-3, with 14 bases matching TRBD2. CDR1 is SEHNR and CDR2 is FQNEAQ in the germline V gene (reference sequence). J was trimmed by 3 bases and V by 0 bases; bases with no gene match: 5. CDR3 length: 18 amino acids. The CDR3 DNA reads TGTGCCAGCAGCTTAGCTTCCTGGACTAGCGGGGGGACAGATACGCAGTATTTT. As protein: CASSLASWTSGGTDTQYF.

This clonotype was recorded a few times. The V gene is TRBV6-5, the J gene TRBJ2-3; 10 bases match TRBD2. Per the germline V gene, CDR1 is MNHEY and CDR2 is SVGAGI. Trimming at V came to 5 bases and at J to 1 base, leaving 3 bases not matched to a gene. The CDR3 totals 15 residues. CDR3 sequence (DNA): TGTGCCAGCAGTCGGACTAGCGGTCGCACAGATACGCAGTATTTT. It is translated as CASSRTSGRTDTQYF.

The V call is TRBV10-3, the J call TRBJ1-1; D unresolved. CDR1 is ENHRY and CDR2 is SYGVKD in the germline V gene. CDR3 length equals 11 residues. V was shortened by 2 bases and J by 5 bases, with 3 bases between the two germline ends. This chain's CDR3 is CAISERTEAFF. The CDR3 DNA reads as TGTGCCATCAGTGAGAGGACTGAAGCTTTCTTT.

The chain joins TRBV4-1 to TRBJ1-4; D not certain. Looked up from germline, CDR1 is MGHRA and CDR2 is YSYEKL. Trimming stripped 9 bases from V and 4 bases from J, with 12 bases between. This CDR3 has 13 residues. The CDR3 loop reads CASRPGYNEKLFF. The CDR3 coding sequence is TGCGCCAGTCGGCCGGGATATAATGAAAAACTGTTTTTT.

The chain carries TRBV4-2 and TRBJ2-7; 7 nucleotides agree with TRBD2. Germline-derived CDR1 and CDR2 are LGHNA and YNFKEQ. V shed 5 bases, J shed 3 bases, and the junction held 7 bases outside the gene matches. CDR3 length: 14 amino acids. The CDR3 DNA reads TGTGCCAGCAGCGGGGCGGGAGCCATCTACGAGCAGTACTTC. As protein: CASSGAGAIYEQYF.

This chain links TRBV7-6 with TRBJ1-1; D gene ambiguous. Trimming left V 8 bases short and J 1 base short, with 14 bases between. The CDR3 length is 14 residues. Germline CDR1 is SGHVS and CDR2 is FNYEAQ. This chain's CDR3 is CASEDWSENTEAFF. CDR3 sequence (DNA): TGTGCCAGCGAAGATTGGTCGGAGAACACTGAAGCTTTCTTT.

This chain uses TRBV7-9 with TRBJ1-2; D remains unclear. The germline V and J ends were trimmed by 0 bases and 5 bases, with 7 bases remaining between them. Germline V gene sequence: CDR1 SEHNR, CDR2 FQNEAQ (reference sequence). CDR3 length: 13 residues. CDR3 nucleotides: TGTGCCAGCAGCTTAGCCGTAGGGTATGGCTACACCTTC. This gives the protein CASSLAVGYGYTF.

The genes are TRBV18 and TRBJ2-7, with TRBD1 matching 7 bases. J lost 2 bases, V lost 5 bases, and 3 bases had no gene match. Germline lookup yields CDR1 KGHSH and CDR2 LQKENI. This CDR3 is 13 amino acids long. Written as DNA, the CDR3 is TGTGCCAGCTCAGAGGGGGCAACCTACGAGCAGTACTTC. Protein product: CASSEGATYEQYF.

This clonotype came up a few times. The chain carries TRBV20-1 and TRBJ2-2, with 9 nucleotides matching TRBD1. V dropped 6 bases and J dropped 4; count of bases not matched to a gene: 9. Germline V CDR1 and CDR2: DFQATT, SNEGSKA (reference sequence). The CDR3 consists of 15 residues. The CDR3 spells CSAPDRGAGTGELFF. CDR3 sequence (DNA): TGCAGTGCCCCCGACAGGGGGGCGGGCACCGGGGAGCTGTTTTTT.

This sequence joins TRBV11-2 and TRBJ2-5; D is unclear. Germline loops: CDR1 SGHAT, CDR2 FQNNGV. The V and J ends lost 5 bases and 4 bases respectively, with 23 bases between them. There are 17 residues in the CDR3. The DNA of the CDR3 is TGTGCCAGCAGCACCGTTTTCGGGCAGCCTAAGGGAGAGACCCAGTACTTC. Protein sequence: CASSTVFGQPKGETQYF.

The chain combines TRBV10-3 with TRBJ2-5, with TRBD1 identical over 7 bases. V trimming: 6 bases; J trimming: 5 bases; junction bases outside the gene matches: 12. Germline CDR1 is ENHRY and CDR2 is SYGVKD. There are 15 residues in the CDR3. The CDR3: CAIRDGQEGGETQYF. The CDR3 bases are TGTGCCATCAGAGACGGACAGGAAGGTGGGGAGACCCAGTACTTC.

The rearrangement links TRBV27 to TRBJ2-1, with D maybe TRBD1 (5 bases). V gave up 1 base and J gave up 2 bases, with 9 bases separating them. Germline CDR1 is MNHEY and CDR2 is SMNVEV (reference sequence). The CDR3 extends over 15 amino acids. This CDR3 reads CASSLFQDTYNEQFF. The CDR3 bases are TGTGCCAGCAGTTTATTTCAGGACACCTACAATGAGCAGTTCTTC.

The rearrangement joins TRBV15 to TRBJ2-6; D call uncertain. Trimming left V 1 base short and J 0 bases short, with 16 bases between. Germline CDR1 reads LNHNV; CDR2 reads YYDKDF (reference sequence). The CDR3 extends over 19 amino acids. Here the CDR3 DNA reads TGTGCCACCAGCAGAGTTTCGGTCGGAAGGGCCTCTGGGGCCAACGTCCTGACTTTC. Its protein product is CATSRVSVGRASGANVLTF.